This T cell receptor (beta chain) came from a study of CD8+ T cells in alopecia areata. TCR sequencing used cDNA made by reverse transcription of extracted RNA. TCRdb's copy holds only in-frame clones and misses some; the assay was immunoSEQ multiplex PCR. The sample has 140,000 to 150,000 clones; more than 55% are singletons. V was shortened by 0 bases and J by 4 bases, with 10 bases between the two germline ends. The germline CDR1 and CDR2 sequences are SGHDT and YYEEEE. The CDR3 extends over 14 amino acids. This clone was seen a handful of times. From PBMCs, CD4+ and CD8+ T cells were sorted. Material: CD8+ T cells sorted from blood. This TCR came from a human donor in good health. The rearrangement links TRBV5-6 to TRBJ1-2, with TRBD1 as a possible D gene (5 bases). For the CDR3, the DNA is TGTGCCAGCAGCTTGGGGGACGGATCCTATGGCTACACCTTC. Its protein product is CASSLGDGSYGYTF. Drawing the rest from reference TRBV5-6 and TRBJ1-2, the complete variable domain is DAGVTQSPTHLIKTRGQQVTLRCSPKSGHDTVSWYQQALGQGPQFIFQYYEEEERQRGNFPDRFSGHQFPNYSSELNVNALLLGDSALYLCASSLGDGSYGYTFGSGTRLTVV.